A selection of T cell receptor beta chains follows, all from one sample in a study of CD8+ T cells in alopecia areata. Some clones are missing from TCRdb's copy, which holds only in-frame ones; the method was immunoSEQ multiplex PCR. There are under 130,000 clones in the sample; 55% occur only once, and around 8.8% lies in the top ten. Sequencing used CD4+ T cells sorted from blood. The source of these receptors is a human donor in good health. Both conserved end residues are part of each CDR3. A D gene is named only where the DNA matches it firmly. A row's size may be missing; if present it is once, few, many or a size class.

d_gene,v_gene,abundance,len,j_gene,CDR3aa,CDR3nt
NA,TRBV5-6,NA,14,TRBJ1-5,CASSLVSGDQPQHF,TGTGCCAGCAGCTTGGTCTCAGGAGATCAGCCCCAGCATTTT
NA,TRBV5-8,few,13,TRBJ2-5,CASSLNSQETQYF,TGTGCCAGCAGCTTGAACAGCCAAGAGACCCAGTACTTC
TRBD1,TRBV7-9,NA,17,TRBJ1-5,CASSLGPTGRSNQPQHF,TGTGCCAGCAGCTTAGGCCCGACAGGGCGTAGCAATCAGCCCCAGCATTTT
NA,TRBV7-9,few,13,TRBJ2-1,CASSLVAELEQFF,TGTGCCAGCAGCTTAGTCGCGGAGTTGGAGCAGTTCTTC
TRBD1,TRBV7-9,NA,13,TRBJ1-2,CASSLPGGDGYTF,TGTGCCAGCAGCTTGCCAGGGGGCGACGGCTACACCTTC
NA,TRBV2,many,16,TRBJ2-3,CASSEAPSDGTDTQYF,TGTGCCAGCAGTGAAGCGCCTAGCGACGGGACAGATACGCAGTATTTT
NA,TRBV5-1,NA,14,TRBJ2-7,CASSLGYSGYEQYF,TGCGCCAGCAGCTTGGGCTACTCCGGCTACGAGCAGTACTTC
NA,TRBV4-3,NA,15,TRBJ2-5,CASSQARDVRETQYF,TGCGCCAGCAGCCAAGCAAGGGATGTGAGGGAGACCCAGTACTTC
NA,TRBV25-1,NA,15,TRBJ2-7,CASSTPRESVEEQYF,TGTGCCAGCAGTACCCCACGCGAGTCGGTAGAGGAGCAGTACTTC
NA,TRBV15,NA,13,TRBJ2-3,CATSRPRPDTQYF,TGTGCCACCAGCAGACCGAGGCCAGATACGCAGTATTTT
TRBD2,TRBV2,NA,15,TRBJ2-1,CASSDGGLGDGEQFF,TGTGCCAGCAGTGACGGCGGACTAGGAGACGGTGAGCAGTTCTTC
TRBD2,TRBV10-3,few,15,TRBJ2-3,CAISEASGGRDTQYF,TGTGCCATCAGTGAAGCTAGCGGGGGGCGGGATACGCAGTATTTT
TRBD2,TRBV12-5,NA,18,TRBJ2-1,CASGLTSGGPGLGYEQFF,TGTGCTAGTGGTTTGACTAGCGGGGGGCCCGGATTGGGGTATGAGCAGTTCTTC
NA,TRBV29-1,NA,14,TRBJ1-1,CSVESGLRNTEAFF,TGCAGCGTTGAATCAGGACTGCGGAACACTGAAGCTTTCTTT
NA,TRBV13,few,16,TRBJ2-1,CASSLGGLAAYNEQFF,TGTGCCAGCAGTTTGGGGGGGCTAGCGGCCTACAATGAGCAGTTCTTC
NA,TRBV7-2,few,12,TRBJ1-3,CASSLPGNTIYF,TGTGCCAGCAGCTTACCTGGAAACACCATATATTTT
NA,TRBV9,NA,13,TRBJ2-3,CASSVDEGDTQYF,TGTGCCAGCAGCGTAGACGAGGGGGATACGCAGTATTTT
TRBD2,TRBV29-1,NA,15,TRBJ2-7,CSVEKLAGGSYEQYF,TGCAGCGTTGAAAAATTGGCGGGGGGGTCCTACGAGCAGTACTTC
NA,TRBV7-8,few,11,TRBJ2-2,CASSLAGELFF,TGTGCCAGCAGCTTAGCCGGGGAGCTGTTTTTT
NA,TRBV25-1,NA,18,TRBJ2-3,CASSDGGVGTDSTDTQYF,TGTGCCAGCAGCGACGGGGGGGTTGGGACAGATTCCACAGATACGCAGTATTTT
NA,TRBV9,NA,15,TRBJ2-5,CASSVVPGTQETQYF,TGTGCCAGCAGCGTAGTTCCCGGAACCCAAGAGACCCAGTACTTC
TRBD1,TRBV29-1,few,16,TRBJ2-5,CSASGTGGVGLETQYF,TGCAGCGCGTCCGGGACAGGGGGCGTCGGGTTGGAGACCCAGTACTTC
TRBD1,TRBV7-9,NA,12,TRBJ1-2,CASSTSRQGSAF,TGTGCCAGCAGCACCTCCCGACAGGGCAGTGCCTTC
NA,TRBV5-1,few,15,TRBJ2-2,CASSLGTYSSGELFF,TGCGCCAGCAGCTTGGGGACCTATTCGAGCGGGGAGCTGTTTTTT
TRBD1,TRBV29-1,few,16,TRBJ2-6,CSVREQGNAGANVLTF,TGCAGCGTCCGGGAACAGGGGAACGCTGGGGCCAACGTCCTGACTTTC
NA,TRBV6-1,NA,13,TRBJ1-1,CASSDQPNTEAFF,TGTGCCAGCAGTGACCAGCCAAACACTGAAGCTTTCTTT
TRBD1,TRBV7-9,few,16,TRBJ1-1,CASSLGQGAQGTEAFF,TGTGCCAGCAGCTTAGGACAGGGGGCGCAAGGCACTGAAGCTTTCTTT
NA,TRBV5-1,NA,16,TRBJ2-1,CASTLRPPSSYNEQFF,TGCGCCAGCACACTTAGACCCCCCAGCTCCTACAATGAGCAGTTCTTC
TRBD1,TRBV15,NA,15,TRBJ2-3,CATSRDRGYTDTQYF,TGTGCCACCAGCAGGGACAGGGGTTACACAGATACGCAGTATTTT
NA,TRBV1,NA,16,TRBJ1-4,CTSSQEDTTTNEKLFF,TGCACCAGCAGCCAAGAGGACACCACAACTAATGAAAAACTGTTTTTT
TRBD1,TRBV19,NA,13,TRBJ1-5,CASGQGFYQPQHF,TGTGCCAGCGGACAGGGGTTCTATCAGCCCCAGCATTTT
NA,TRBV7-8,NA,15,TRBJ2-4,CASSLVARGGDIQYF,TGTGCCAGCAGCTTAGTGGCCAGGGGGGGAGACATTCAGTACTTC
NA,TRBV15,NA,14,TRBJ1-2,CATSKGGVNYGYTF,TGTGCCACCAGCAAGGGAGGGGTAAACTATGGCTACACCTTC
NA,TRBV9,NA,16,TRBJ2-3,CASSVVGIGGTDTQYF,TGTGCCAGCAGCGTAGTAGGGATTGGTGGCACAGATACGCAGTATTTT
TRBD2,TRBV28,NA,17,TRBJ2-3,CASSRGPGLGGTDTQYF,TGTGCCAGCAGCAGGGGTCCGGGACTAGGAGGAACAGATACGCAGTATTTT
NA,TRBV7-2,NA,14,TRBJ1-1,CASSPMRVNTEAFF,TGTGCCAGCAGCCCAATGCGGGTGAACACTGAAGCTTTCTTT
NA,TRBV30,NA,12,TRBJ2-5,CAWGPGGETQYF,TGTGCCTGGGGTCCCGGTGGAGAGACCCAGTACTTC
NA,TRBV29-1,NA,13,TRBJ1-1,CSANRNMNTEAFF,TGCAGCGCCAACAGGAATATGAACACTGAAGCTTTCTTT
NA,TRBV7-9,few,14,TRBJ2-5,CASSPNYRQETQYF,TGTGCCAGCAGCCCTAATTATCGACAAGAGACCCAGTACTTC
NA,TRBV30,few,13,TRBJ1-5,CAWSRQGNQPQHF,TGTGCCTGGAGTCGACAGGGCAATCAGCCCCAGCATTTT
TRBD2,TRBV7-2,few,15,TRBJ2-5,CASSVIAGGQETQYF,TGTGCCAGCAGCGTCATAGCGGGGGGCCAAGAGACCCAGTACTTC
NA,TRBV12-2,NA,17,TRBJ2-1,CASRFRETAGTLNEQFF,TGTGCAAGTCGCTTTAGAGAGACGGCGGGAACACTAAATGAGCAGTTCTTC
TRBD1,TRBV10-3,few,14,TRBJ2-7,CAIRGTGSSYEQYF,TGTGCCATCAGGGGGACAGGGAGCTCCTACGAGCAGTACTTC
NA,TRBV5-1,few,14,TRBJ1-1,CASSYQGGGTEAFF,TGCGCCAGCAGCTACCAAGGGGGTGGAACTGAAGCTTTCTTT
TRBD1,TRBV5-1,NA,17,TRBJ2-3,CASSLPTGMASTDTQYF,TGCGCCAGCAGCTTGCCGACAGGGATGGCAAGCACAGATACGCAGTATTTT
NA,TRBV7-9,NA,12,TRBJ1-1,CASSFLNTEAFF,TGTGCCAGCTCTTTCCTGAACACTGAAGCTTTCTTT
NA,TRBV5-4,NA,14,TRBJ1-2,CASSREEVNYGYTF,TGTGCCAGCAGCCGCGAGGAGGTTAACTATGGCTACACCTTC
NA,TRBV19,few,14,TRBJ2-2,CASRHRVFTGELFF,TGTGCCAGTAGACACAGGGTATTCACCGGGGAGCTGTTTTTT
NA,TRBV5-6,once,11,TRBJ1-1,CASSKAFEAFF,TGTGCCAGCAGCAAAGCTTTTGAAGCTTTCTTT
NA,TRBV7-2,NA,13,TRBJ2-1,CASSLGTAGEQFF,TGTGCCAGCAGCCTGGGGACTGCAGGGGAGCAGTTCTTC
NA,TRBV11-2,NA,16,TRBJ1-4,CASSLDPAGMREKLFF,TGTGCCAGCAGCTTAGATCCGGCAGGGATGAGGGAAAAACTGTTTTTT
TRBD2,TRBV6-5,few,16,TRBJ2-3,CASSYGTSGGTNTQYF,TGTGCCAGCAGTTACGGGACTAGCGGGGGGACAAATACGCAGTATTTT
NA,TRBV9,NA,13,TRBJ2-7,CASSGTGLGEQYF,TGTGCCAGCAGCGGCACGGGTTTGGGCGAGCAGTACTTC
NA,TRBV5-1,NA,14,TRBJ2-7,CASSLQGHSYEQYF,TGCGCCAGCAGCCTCCAGGGACATTCCTACGAGCAGTACTTC
TRBD1,TRBV5-1,NA,14,TRBJ2-5,CASSPGTDQETQYF,TGCGCCAGCAGCCCCGGGACAGACCAAGAGACCCAGTACTTC